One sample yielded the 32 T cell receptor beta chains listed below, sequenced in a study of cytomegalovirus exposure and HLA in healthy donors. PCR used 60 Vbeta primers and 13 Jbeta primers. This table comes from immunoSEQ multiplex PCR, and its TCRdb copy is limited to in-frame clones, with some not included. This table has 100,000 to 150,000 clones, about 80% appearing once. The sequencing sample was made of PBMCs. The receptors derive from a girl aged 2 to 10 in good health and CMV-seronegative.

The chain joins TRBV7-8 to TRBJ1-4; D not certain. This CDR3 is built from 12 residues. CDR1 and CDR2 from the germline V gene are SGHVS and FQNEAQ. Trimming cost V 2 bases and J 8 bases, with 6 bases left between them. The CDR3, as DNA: TGTGCCAGCAGCTTAACCCGGGAAAAACTGTTTTTT. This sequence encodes CASSLTREKLFF. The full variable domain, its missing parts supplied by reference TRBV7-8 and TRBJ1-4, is GAGVSQSPRYKVAKRGQDVALRCDPISGHVSLFWYQQALGQGPEFLTYFQNEAQLDKSGLPSDRFFAERPEGSVSTLKIQRTQQEDSAVYLCASSLTREKLFFGSGTQLSVL.

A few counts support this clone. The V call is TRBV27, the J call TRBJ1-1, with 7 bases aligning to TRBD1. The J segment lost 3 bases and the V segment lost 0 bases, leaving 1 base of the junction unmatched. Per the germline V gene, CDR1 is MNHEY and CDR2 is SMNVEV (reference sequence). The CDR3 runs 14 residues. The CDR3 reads CASSLSRGDTEAFF. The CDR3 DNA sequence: TGTGCCAGCAGTTTATCCAGGGGGGACACTGAAGCTTTCTTT.

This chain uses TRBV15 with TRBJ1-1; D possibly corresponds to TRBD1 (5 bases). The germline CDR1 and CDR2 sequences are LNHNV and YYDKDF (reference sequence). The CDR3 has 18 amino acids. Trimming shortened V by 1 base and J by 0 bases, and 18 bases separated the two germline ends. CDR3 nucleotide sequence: TGTGCCACCAGCAGAGGCCAGGGTTCCCCCGTGTTGAACACTGAAGCTTTCTTT. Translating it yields CATSRGQGSPVLNTEAFF.

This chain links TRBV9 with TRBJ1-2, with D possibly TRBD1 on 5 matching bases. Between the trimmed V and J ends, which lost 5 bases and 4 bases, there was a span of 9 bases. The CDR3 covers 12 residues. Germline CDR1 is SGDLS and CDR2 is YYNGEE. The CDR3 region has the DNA TGTGCCAGCAGGGGCGGGGGCTATGGCTACACCTTC. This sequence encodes CASRGGGYGYTF.

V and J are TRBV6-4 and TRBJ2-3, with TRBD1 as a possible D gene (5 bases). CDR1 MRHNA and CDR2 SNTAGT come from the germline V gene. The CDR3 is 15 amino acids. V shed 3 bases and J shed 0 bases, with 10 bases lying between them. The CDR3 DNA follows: TGTGCCAGCAGTGAGGGTCAGGGAAGCACAGATACGCAGTATTTT. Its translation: CASSEGQGSTDTQYF.

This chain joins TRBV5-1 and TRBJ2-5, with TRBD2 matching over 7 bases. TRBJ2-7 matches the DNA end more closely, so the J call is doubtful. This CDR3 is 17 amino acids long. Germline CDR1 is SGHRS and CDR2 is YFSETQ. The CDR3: CASSLAPSGTDSYEQYF. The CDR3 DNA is TGCGCCAGCAGCTTGGCTCCTAGCGGAACCGACTCCTACGAGCAGTACTTC.

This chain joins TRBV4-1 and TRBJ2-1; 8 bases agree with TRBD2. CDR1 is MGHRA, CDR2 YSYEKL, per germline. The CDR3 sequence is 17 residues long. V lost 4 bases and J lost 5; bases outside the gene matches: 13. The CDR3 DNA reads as TGCGCCAGCAGCCTCCCAGGCGCCTCGGGGGGGAACAATGAGCAGTTCTTC. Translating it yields CASSLPGASGGNNEQFF.

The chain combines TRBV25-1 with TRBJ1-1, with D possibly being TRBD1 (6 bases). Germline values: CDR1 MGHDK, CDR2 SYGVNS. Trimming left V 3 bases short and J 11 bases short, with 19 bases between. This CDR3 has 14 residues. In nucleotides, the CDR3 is TGTGCCAGCAGTGAGGAAACAGGGTGGGGGGGGGCTTTCTTT. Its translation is CASSEETGWGGAFF. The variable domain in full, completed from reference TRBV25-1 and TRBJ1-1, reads EADIYQTPRYLVIGTGKKITLECSQTMGHDKMYWYQQDPGMELHLIHYSYGVNSTEKGDLSSESTVSRIRTEHFPLTLESARPSHTSQYLCASSEETGWGGAFFGQGTRLTVV.

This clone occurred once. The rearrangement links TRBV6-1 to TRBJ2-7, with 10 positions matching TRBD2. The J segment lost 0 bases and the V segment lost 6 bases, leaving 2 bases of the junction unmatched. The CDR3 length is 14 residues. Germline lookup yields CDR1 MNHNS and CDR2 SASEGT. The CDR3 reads CASRKREGSYEQYF. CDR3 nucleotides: TGTGCCAGCAGGAAGCGGGAGGGCTCCTACGAGCAGTACTTC.

In nucleotides, the CDR3 is TGTGCCAGTAGTATAGGGCAGACTAACACTGAAGCTTTCTTT. As protein: CASSIGQTNTEAFF. This rearrangement joins TRBV19 to TRBJ1-1, with D hard to call. Trimming took off 1 base at V and 2 bases at J, with 8 bases between the two ends. The CDR3 runs 14 residues. Germline values: CDR1 LNHDA, CDR2 SQIVND (reference sequence).

This CDR3 reads CASSSTSGRTNEQFF. The CDR3 DNA reads as TGTGCCAGCAGTTCAACTAGCGGGAGGACGAATGAGCAGTTCTTC. The chain uses TRBV27 and TRBJ2-1; TRBD2 matches at 12 bases. The CDR3 consists of 15 residues. Losses at the gene ends were 4 bases for V and 7 bases for J; bases not matched to a gene: 5. CDR1 MNHEY and CDR2 SMNVEV come from the germline V gene (reference sequence).

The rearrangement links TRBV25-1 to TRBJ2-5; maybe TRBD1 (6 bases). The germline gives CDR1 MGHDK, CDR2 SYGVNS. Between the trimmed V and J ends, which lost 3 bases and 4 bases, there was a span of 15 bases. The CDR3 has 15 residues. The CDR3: CASSDTQGAGETQYF. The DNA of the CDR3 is TGTGCCAGCAGTGATACACAGGGTGCGGGAGAGACCCAGTACTTC. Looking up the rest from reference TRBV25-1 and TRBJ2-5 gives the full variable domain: EADIYQTPRYLVIGTGKKITLECSQTMGHDKMYWYQQDPGMELHLIHYSYGVNSTEKGDLSSESTVSRIRTEHFPLTLESARPSHTSQYLCASSDTQGAGETQYFGPGTRLLVL.

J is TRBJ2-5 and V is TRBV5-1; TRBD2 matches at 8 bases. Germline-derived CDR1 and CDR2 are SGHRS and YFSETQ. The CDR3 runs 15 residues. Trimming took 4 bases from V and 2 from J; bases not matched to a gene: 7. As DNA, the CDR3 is TGCGCCAGCAGCCCCGACGGGGGGGCACAAGAGACCCAGTACTTC. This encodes CASSPDGGAQETQYF.

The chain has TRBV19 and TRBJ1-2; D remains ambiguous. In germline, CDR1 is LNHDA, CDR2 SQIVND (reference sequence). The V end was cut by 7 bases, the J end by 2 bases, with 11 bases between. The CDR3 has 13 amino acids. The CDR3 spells CASKDPRNYGYTF. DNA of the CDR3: TGTGCCAGTAAGGATCCGAGGAACTATGGCTACACCTTC.

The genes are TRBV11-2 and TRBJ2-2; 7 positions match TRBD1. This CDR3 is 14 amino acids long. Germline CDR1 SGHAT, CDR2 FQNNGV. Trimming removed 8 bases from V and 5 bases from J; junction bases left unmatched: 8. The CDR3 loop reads CASGPSTGTGELFF. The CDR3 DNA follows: TGTGCCAGCGGCCCATCGACAGGGACCGGGGAGCTGTTTTTT.

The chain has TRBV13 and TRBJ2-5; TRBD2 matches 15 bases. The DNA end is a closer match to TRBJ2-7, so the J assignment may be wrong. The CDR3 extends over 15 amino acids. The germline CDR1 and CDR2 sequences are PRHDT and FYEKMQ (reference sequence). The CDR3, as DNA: TGTGCCAGCAGCTCGGGACTAGCGGGAGGCGGCGAGCAGTACTTC. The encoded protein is CASSSGLAGGGEQYF.

CDR3 coding DNA: TGTGCCAGCAGTGTTTTTGGTCCTGAGTCGAATGAGCAGTTCTTC. As protein: CASSVFGPESNEQFF. The genes are TRBV25-1 and TRBJ2-1; D is unresolved. Germline lookup yields CDR1 MGHDK and CDR2 SYGVNS. The V end was cut by 4 bases, the J end by 7 bases, with 17 bases between. CDR3 length: 15 residues. Supplemented by reference TRBV25-1 and TRBJ2-1, the full variable domain reads EADIYQTPRYLVIGTGKKITLECSQTMGHDKMYWYQQDPGMELHLIHYSYGVNSTEKGDLSSESTVSRIRTEHFPLTLESARPSHTSQYLCASSVFGPESNEQFFGPGTRLTVL.

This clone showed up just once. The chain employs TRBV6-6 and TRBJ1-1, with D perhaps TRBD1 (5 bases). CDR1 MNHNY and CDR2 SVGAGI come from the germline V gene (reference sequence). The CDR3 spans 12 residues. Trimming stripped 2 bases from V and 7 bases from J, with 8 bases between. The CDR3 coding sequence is TGTGCCAGCAGTTACCTGGGGCTTGAAGCTTTCTTT. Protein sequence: CASSYLGLEAFF.

Here the CDR3 reads CAWSVLRTSGGRYQETQYF. The CDR3 DNA is TGTGCCTGGAGTGTACTGAGGACTAGCGGGGGGAGATACCAAGAGACCCAGTACTTC. The chain employs TRBV30 and TRBJ2-5; 14 nucleotides agree with TRBD2. Germline CDR1 reads GTSNPN; CDR2 reads SVGIG (reference sequence). V gave up 0 bases and J gave up 0 bases; unmatched junction bases: 9. The CDR3 loop spans 19 amino acids.

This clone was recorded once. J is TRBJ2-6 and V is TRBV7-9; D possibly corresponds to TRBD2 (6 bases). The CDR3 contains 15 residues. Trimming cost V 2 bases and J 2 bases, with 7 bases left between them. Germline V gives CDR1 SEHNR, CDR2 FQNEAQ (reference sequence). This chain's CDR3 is CASSLPGAGANVLTF. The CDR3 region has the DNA TGTGCCAGCAGCTTACCGGGGGCTGGGGCCAACGTCCTGACTTTC.

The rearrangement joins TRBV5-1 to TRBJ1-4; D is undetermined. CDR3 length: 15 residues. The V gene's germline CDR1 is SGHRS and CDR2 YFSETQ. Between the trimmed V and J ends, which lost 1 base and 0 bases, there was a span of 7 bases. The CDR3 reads CASSLISATNEKLFF. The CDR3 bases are TGCGCCAGCAGCTTGATATCAGCAACTAATGAAAAACTGTTTTTT.

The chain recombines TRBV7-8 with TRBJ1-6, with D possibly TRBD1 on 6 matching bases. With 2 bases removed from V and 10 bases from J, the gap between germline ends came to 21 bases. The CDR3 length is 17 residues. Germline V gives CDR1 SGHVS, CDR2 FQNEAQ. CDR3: CASSLTYRQAGGSPLHF. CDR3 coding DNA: TGTGCCAGCAGCTTAACTTATCGACAGGCTGGCGGCTCACCCCTCCACTTT.

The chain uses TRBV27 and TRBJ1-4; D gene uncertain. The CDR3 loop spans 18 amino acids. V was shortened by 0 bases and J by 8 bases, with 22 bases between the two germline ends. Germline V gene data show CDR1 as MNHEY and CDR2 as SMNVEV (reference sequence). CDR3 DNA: TGTGCCAGCAGTTTATCGATGGAGGCCAATCTGGCAAGGGAAAAACTGTTTTTT. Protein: CASSLSMEANLAREKLFF.

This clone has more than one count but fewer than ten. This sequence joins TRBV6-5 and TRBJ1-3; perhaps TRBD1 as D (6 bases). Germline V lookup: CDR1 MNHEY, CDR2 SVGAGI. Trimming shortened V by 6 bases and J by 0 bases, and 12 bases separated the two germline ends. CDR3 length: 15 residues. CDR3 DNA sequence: TGTGCCAGCAGACCTACGACAGGCTCTGGAAACACCATATATTTT. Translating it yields CASRPTTGSGNTIYF.

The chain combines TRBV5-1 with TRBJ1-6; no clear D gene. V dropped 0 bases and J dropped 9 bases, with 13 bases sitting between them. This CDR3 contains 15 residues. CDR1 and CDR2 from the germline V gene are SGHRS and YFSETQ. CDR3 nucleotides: TGCGCCAGCAGCTTGGCCGAGACTGTTGGTTCACCCCTCCACTTT. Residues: CASSLAETVGSPLHF.

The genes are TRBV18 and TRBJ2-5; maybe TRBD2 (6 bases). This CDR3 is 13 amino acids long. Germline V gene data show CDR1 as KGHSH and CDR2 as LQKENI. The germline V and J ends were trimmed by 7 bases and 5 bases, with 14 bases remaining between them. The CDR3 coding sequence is TGTGCCAGCTTAAACCGAGGAGGGGAGACCCAGTACTTC. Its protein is CASLNRGGETQYF. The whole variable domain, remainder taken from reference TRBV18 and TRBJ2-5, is NAGVMQNPRHLVRRRGQEARLRCSPMKGHSHVYWYRQLPEEGLKFMVYLQKENIIDESGMPKERFSAEFPKEGPSILRIQQVVRGDSAAYFCASLNRGGETQYFGPGTRLLVL.

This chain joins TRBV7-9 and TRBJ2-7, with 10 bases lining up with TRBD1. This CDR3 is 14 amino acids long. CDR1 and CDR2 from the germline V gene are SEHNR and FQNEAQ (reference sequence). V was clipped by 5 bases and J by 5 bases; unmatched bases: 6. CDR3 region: CASSVRQGAHEQYF. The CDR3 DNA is TGTGCCAGCAGCGTAAGACAGGGGGCCCACGAGCAGTACTTC.

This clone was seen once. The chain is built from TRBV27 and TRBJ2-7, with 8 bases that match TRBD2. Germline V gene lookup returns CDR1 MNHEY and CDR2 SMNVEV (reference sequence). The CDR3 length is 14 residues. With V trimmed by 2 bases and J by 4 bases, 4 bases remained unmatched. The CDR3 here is CASSLGGRPYEQYF. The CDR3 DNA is TGTGCCAGCAGTTTAGGCGGGAGGCCGTACGAGCAGTACTTC.

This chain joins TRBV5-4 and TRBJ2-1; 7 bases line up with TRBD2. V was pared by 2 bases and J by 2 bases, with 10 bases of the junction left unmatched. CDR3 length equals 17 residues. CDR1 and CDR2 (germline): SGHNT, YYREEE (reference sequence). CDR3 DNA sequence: TGTGCCAGCAGCTTCGGACCGGGGAGGGGACCCTACAATGAGCAGTTCTTC. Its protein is CASSFGPGRGPYNEQFF. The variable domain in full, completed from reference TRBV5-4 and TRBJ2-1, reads ETGVTQSPTHLIKTRGQQVTLRCSSQSGHNTVSWYQQALGQGPQFIFQYYREEENGRGNFPPRFSGLQFPNYSSELNVNALELDDSALYLCASSFGPGRGPYNEQFFGPGTRLTVL.

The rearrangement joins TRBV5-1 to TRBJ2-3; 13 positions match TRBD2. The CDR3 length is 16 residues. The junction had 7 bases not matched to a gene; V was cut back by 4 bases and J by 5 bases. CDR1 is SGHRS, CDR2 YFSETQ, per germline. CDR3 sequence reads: CASSRGLAGDGDTQYF. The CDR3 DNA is TGCGCCAGCAGCCGCGGACTAGCGGGAGATGGAGATACGCAGTATTTT. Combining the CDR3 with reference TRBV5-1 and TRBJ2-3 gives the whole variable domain KAGVTQTPRYLIKTRGQQVTLSCSPISGHRSVSWYQQTPGQGLQFLFEYFSETQRNKGNFPGRFSGRQFSNSRSEMNVSTLELGDSALYLCASSRGLAGDGDTQYFGPGTRLTVL.

The CDR3 reads CASSVGQDQETQYF. The DNA of the CDR3 is TGTGCCAGCAGTGTGGGGCAGGACCAAGAGACCCAGTACTTC. This chain connects TRBV25-1 to TRBJ2-5; weak D call: TRBD1 (5 bases). CDR3 length equals 14 residues. Trimming removed 4 bases from V and 0 bases from J, with 9 bases in between. The germline CDR1 and CDR2 sequences are MGHDK and SYGVNS.

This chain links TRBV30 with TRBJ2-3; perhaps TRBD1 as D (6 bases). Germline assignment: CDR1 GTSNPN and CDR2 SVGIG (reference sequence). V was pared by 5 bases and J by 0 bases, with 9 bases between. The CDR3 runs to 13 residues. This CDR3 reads CAWRTASTDTQYF. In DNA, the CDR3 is TGTGCCTGGCGGACAGCCAGCACAGATACGCAGTATTTT.